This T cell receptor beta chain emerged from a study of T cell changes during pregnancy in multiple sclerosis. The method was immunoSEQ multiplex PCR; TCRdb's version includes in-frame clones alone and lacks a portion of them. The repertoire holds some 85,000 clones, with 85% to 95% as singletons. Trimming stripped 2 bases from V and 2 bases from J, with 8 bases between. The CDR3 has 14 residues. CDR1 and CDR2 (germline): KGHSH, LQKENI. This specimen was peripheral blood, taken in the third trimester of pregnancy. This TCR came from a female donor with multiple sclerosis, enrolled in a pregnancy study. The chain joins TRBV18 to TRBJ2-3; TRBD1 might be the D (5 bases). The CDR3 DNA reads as TGTGCCAGCTCACCAACAGGTACCACAGATACGCAGTATTTT. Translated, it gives CASSPTGTTDTQYF.